This TCR beta chain was recovered during a study of blood T cell repertoires in COVID-19. Overall study context: The samples span acute and convalescent COVID-19 from the United States, Italy and Spain.

Deletions cut 1 base from V and 0 bases from J, with 10 bases between. The length of the CDR3 is 16 residues. Germline assignment: CDR1 SNHLY and CDR2 FYNNEI. Original processing notes: Using reference gene primer amplification, nucleated cell counts were estimated. Sequenced by immunoSEQ multiplex PCR; TCRdb stores in-frame clones only, minus some. V and J calls and clone size are as listed in that table; D and trimming were resolved from the DNA. The table shows approximately 220,000 clones, with less than 85% occurring only once. Participants were placed into cohorts based on the clinical history they reported. Recovered status applied to Cohort 3 donors who had two consecutive negative PCRs. It also applied to those with clearance or with symptom resolution.

The sequenced material came from PBMCs or T cells enriched from blood (not recorded which). The source is a man between 35 and 55 years old who had recovered from COVID-19. The rearrangement uses TRBV2 and TRBJ1-5; D unresolved. The CDR3 here is CASSEESGYSNQPQHF. CDR3 sequence (DNA): TGTGCCAGCAGTGAAGAGTCAGGCTATAGCAATCAGCCCCAGCATTTT.